The rows below give T cell receptor beta chains drawn from one sample of a study of T-cell memory formation after mild COVID-19. TCRdb itself ran the 5' RACE reads through MiXCR, one entry per CDR3 protein. The table lists around 340,000 distinct CDR3 sequences, roughly 15% of them singletons. Material: PBMCs or a T cell subset sorted from them (not recorded which). These receptors all stem from a young man who had mild COVID-19 (a few samples of this study predate the infection). Cell type and time point are not known. The CDR3 runs from the conserved cysteine through the conserved F or W. The order of the fields is clone size, D gene, J gene, CDR3 length, V gene, CDR3 DNA, CDR3 protein. A D gene is named only where the DNA matches it firmly. Expanded clones get a size class; other rows say once, few or many, or leave the size out.

>few|TRBD2|TRBJ2-5|16|TRBV12-3/TRBV12-4
TGTGCCAGCAGTTTAGCGCCTGGGACTAGCGGGGGTAATCAGTACTTC
CASSLAPGTSGGNQYF
>-|TRBD1|TRBJ1-5|15|TRBV7-9
TGTGCCAGCAGCGGGACAGGGGGCTGGGTTCAGCCCCAGCATTTT
CASSGTGGWVQPQHF
>many|-|TRBJ1-1|12|TRBV6-2/TRBV6-3
TGTGCCAGCAGTTACATGAACACTGAAGCTTTCTTT
CASSYMNTEAFF
>many|TRBD2|TRBJ2-2|17|TRBV7-6
TGTGCCAGCAGCTTTAGAGAGGCGGGGGAGAACACCGGGGAGCTGTTTTTT
CASSFREAGENTGELFF
>many|TRBD1|TRBJ1-1|15|TRBV5-1
TGTGCCAGCAGCCCGGGACAGGGAGGGAACACTGAAGCTTTCTTT
CASSPGQGGNTEAFF
>many|-|TRBJ2-1|13|TRBV5-4
TGTGCCAGCAGCCGTCCGGGTTACAATGAGCAGTTCTTC
CASSRPGYNEQFF
>few|-|TRBJ1-1|14|TRBV5-6
TGTGCCAGCAGCTTGGCCAAGGGAATGAGGGAAGCTTTCTTT
CASSLAKGMREAFF
>-|-|TRBJ2-1|13|TRBV5-1
TGCGCCAGCAGCTTGGCGACCTACAATGAGCAGTTCTTC
CASSLATYNEQFF
>-|-|TRBJ1-2|10|TRBV20-1
TGCAGTGCCAGGCATGATCGCTACACCTTC
CSARHDRYTF
>few|-|TRBJ2-5|14|TRBV5-1
TGCGCCAGCAGCTTGACAGGGAAGAGAGAGACCCAGTACTTC
CASSLTGKRETQYF
>-|-|TRBJ2-2|13|TRBV11-2
TGTGCCAGCAGCTTTTATGCGACCGGGGAGCTGTTTTTT
CASSFYATGELFF
>few|-|TRBJ2-3|17|TRBV18
TGTGCCAGCTCACCTGGAGGAAGGACAGCTCCCGAAGATACGCAGTATTTT
CASSPGGRTAPEDTQYF
>few|-|TRBJ2-7|15|TRBV5-1
TGCGCCAGCAGCACACTGGTCGGGGGTTCCAACGAGCAGTACTTC
CASSTLVGGSNEQYF
>-|TRBD2|TRBJ2-5|16|TRBV20-1
TGCAGTGCTCCCAGACTAGCGGGGGGGCCTGGAGAGACCCAGTACTTC
CSAPRLAGGPGETQYF
>-|-|TRBJ1-2|12|TRBV28
TGTGCCAGCAGTTTTAGGGGGGCTGGCTACACCTTC
CASSFRGAGYTF
>once|TRBD1|TRBJ2-5|14|TRBV7-3
TGTGCCAGCAGCCTATTCGACAGGGTAGAGACCCAGTACTTC
CASSLFDRVETQYF
>-|-|TRBJ1-1|15|TRBV3-1
TGTGCCAGCAGCCCCCACCGACAGGCGAACACTGAAGCTTTCTTT
CASSPHRQANTEAFF
>many|-|TRBJ2-1|12|TRBV6-5
TGTGCCAGCAGTTACCCAGACAATGAGCAGTTCTTC
CASSYPDNEQFF
>few|-|TRBJ2-7|15|TRBV19
TGTGCCAGTAGTACATTAACAGGGTATCGGTACGAGCAGTACTTC
CASSTLTGYRYEQYF
>-|TRBD2|TRBJ2-3|15|TRBV12-3/TRBV12-4
TGTGCCAGCAGTTTCCGACTAGCCAAAGCAGATACGCAGTATTTT
CASSFRLAKADTQYF
>-|-|TRBJ1-3|15|TRBV4-3
TGCGCCAGCACCGCCGACGGAAGCTCTGGAAACACCATATATTTT
CASTADGSSGNTIYF
>-|-|TRBJ1-2|16|TRBV7-2
TGTGCCAGCAGCTTATTCGCCGACATCGCTAACTATGGCTACACCTTC
CASSLFADIANYGYTF
>-|-|TRBJ2-2|14|TRBV25-1
TGTGCCAGCAGTTCGCGCGCCGGCACCGGGGAGCTGTTTTTT
CASSSRAGTGELFF
>few|-|TRBJ1-4|15|TRBV7-9
TGTGCCAGCAGCTTAGCGGCAGGGCTGGGTGAAAAACTGTTTTTT
CASSLAAGLGEKLFF
>-|-|TRBJ2-5|12|TRBV20-1
TGCAGTGCCCCCTGGGGGCGCTGGACCCAGTACTTC
CSAPWGRWTQYF
>-|-|TRBJ1-1|14|TRBV3-1
TGTGCCAGCAGCCAAGACCCGACGGGCACTGAAGCTTTCTTT
CASSQDPTGTEAFF
>few|-|TRBJ2-1|15|TRBV5-1
TGCGCCAGCAGCTTGACCCTTACGAGGTGGAATGAGCAGTTCTTC
CASSLTLTRWNEQFF
>-|-|TRBJ1-5|13|TRBV6-4
TGTGCCAGCAGTGATTCTCTAGGACAGCCCCAGCATTTT
CASSDSLGQPQHF
>-|-|TRBJ1-4|14|TRBV18
TGTGCCAGCTCACCCGAGCGGGGGAATGAAAAACTGTTTTTT
CASSPERGNEKLFF
>-|-|TRBJ2-7|13|TRBV5-5
TGTGCCAGCAGCTTGAGTCACCTCTACGAGCAGTACTTC
CASSLSHLYEQYF